The next 15 T cell receptor beta chains were all read from a single sample in a study of neoadjuvant nivolumab and ipilimumab in lung cancer. Clones were sequenced by immunoSEQ multiplex PCR, and TCRdb holds only the in-frame ones, with some missing. Of 20,000 to 25,000 clones listed, roughly 84% are singletons. The specimen comprised peripheral blood, sampled before neoadjuvant nivolumab, alone or with ipilimumab. The receptors derive from an adult with non-small cell lung cancer.

This chain uses TRBV2 with TRBJ2-2, with D unclear. Trimming pared 5 bases from V and 7 bases from J, leaving 11 bases between. The CDR3 runs to 13 residues. Germline assignment: CDR1 SNHLY and CDR2 FYNNEI. CDR3 sequence: CASSPFLFGELFF. In DNA, the CDR3 is TGTGCCAGCAGTCCTTTCTTATTCGGGGAGCTGTTTTTT.

This clone has more than one count but fewer than ten. The chain links TRBV7-6 to TRBJ2-7; D gene ambiguous. This CDR3 comprises 12 residues. The germline gives CDR1 SGHVS, CDR2 FNYEAQ. Between the trimmed V and J ends, which lost 5 bases and 0 bases, there was a span of 5 bases. The CDR3 spells CASSPRSYEQYF. In nucleotides, the CDR3 is TGTGCCAGCAGCCCTCGCTCCTACGAGCAGTACTTC.

This chain joins TRBV6-1 and TRBJ2-7; maybe TRBD2 (5 bases). V was clipped by 5 bases and J by 6 bases, with 14 bases between them. CDR1 is MNHNS and CDR2 is SASEGT in the germline V gene. CDR3 length: 13 residues. CDR3 sequence (DNA): TGTGCCAGCAGTCCTACGGGATTGGGCGAGCAGTACTTC. It specifies CASSPTGLGEQYF.

The genes are TRBV11-1 and TRBJ2-6; TRBD1 might be the D (5 bases). There are 15 residues in the CDR3. The ends were cut back, 5 bases at V and 1 base at J, with 9 bases in the middle. Germline lookup yields CDR1 SGHAT and CDR2 FQDESV (reference sequence). CDR3 in amino acids: CASSQGRSGANVLTF. The CDR3 nucleotides read TGTGCCAGCAGCCAGGGTCGTTCTGGGGCCAACGTCCTGACTTTC. Using reference TRBV11-1 and TRBJ2-6 for the parts outside the CDR3, the full variable domain is EAEVAQSPRYKITEKSQAVAFWCDPISGHATLYWYRQILGQGPELLVQFQDESVVDDSQLPKDRFSAERLKGVDSTLKIQPAELGDSAMYLCASSQGRSGANVLTFGAGSRLTVL.

This clone was seen more than once but under ten times. The chain links TRBV2 to TRBJ2-7; D remains unclear. The CDR3 has 11 residues. V shed 6 bases and J shed 3 bases, with 6 bases lying between them. Germline loops: CDR1 SNHLY, CDR2 FYNNEI. The CDR3 DNA reads TGTGCCAGCAGACCGTTCTACGAGCAGTACTTC. This encodes CASRPFYEQYF.

The chain couples TRBV7-2 to TRBJ2-3, with TRBD2 matching 9 bases. Germline trimming cut 4 bases from V and 2 bases from J; bases unmatched to any gene: 7. This CDR3 has 16 amino acids. Germline lookup yields CDR1 SGHTA and CDR2 FQGNSA. CDR3 nucleotides: TGTGCCAGCAGCTCACCCCTAGCGGGGCACACAGATACGCAGTATTTT. Translating it yields CASSSPLAGHTDTQYF.

This chain links TRBV14 with TRBJ2-5; the match to TRBD2 covers 8 bases. V lost 1 base, J lost 7 bases, and 14 bases stayed unmatched. Germline lookup yields CDR1 SGHDN and CDR2 FVKESK. CDR3 size: 17 residues. CDR3 loop: CASSQGIRVSGEATQYF. The CDR3 coding sequence is TGTGCCAGCAGCCAAGGAATTCGGGTTAGCGGGGAAGCGACCCAGTACTTC. Based on the CDR3 plus reference TRBV14 and TRBJ2-5, the full variable domain is EAGVTQFPSHSVIEKGQTVTLRCDPISGHDNLYWYRRVMGKEIKFLLHFVKESKQDESGMPNNRFLAERTGGTYSTLKVQPAELEDSGVYFCASSQGIRVSGEATQYFGPGTRLLVL.

The chain is built from TRBV7-6 and TRBJ2-7; D call uncertain. CDR1 is SGHVS, CDR2 FNYEAQ, per germline. Trimming took off 2 bases at V and 3 bases at J, with 11 bases between the two ends. This CDR3 region has 14 residues. As DNA, the CDR3 is TGTGCCAGCAGCTTAATGGGCGGCGGCTACGAGCAGTACTTC. Its translation: CASSLMGGGYEQYF.

Concerning this clone itself: Mismatch with germline at one junction end may stem from a read error. The CDR3 DNA reads TGCGCCAGCAGCCTGAGGGCAGGCGAGAAAATGGGCTTC. Residues: CASSLRAGEKMGF. The chain is built from TRBV5-1 and TRBJ2-7, with a tentative D call TRBD2 (5 bases). In germline, CDR1 is SGHRS, CDR2 YFSETQ. This CDR3 spans 13 amino acids.

The chain has TRBV28 and TRBJ1-1; weak D call: TRBD1 (6 bases). The CDR3 covers 14 residues. The germline V and J ends were trimmed by 6 bases and 2 bases, with 13 bases remaining between them. The germline V gene has CDR1 MDHEN and CDR2 SYDVKM. The CDR3 nucleotides read TGTGCCAGCAGGACACAGGGAGGAAACACTGAAGCTTTCTTT. It yields the protein CASRTQGGNTEAFF.

The J gene is TRBJ1-5, the V gene TRBV25-1, with a possible D match to TRBD1 (6 bases). CDR3 length equals 14 residues. CDR1 is MGHDK, CDR2 SYGVNS, per germline. V shed 4 bases and J shed 5 bases, with 12 bases lying between them. In nucleotides, the CDR3 is TGTGCCAGCAGTGGCACAGGGAGGGATCAGCCCCAGCATTTT. Residues: CASSGTGRDQPQHF.

V is TRBV12-5 and J is TRBJ1-1, with 11 nucleotides matching TRBD1. This CDR3 region has 14 residues. The germline V gene encodes CDR1 LGHNT and CDR2 FRNRAP. V trimming: 4 bases; J trimming: 6 bases; junction bases outside the gene matches: 4. CDR3 loop: CASGYGQGAPEAFF. For the CDR3, the DNA is TGTGCTAGTGGTTACGGACAGGGGGCGCCTGAAGCTTTCTTT.

A few counts support this clone. The chain uses TRBV28 and TRBJ2-3; D perhaps matches TRBD1 (5 bases). Trimming cost V 3 bases and J 5 bases, with 12 bases left between them. There are 14 residues in the CDR3. Germline CDR1 is MDHEN and CDR2 is SYDVKM. This chain's CDR3 is CASSFGQGKDTQYF. The CDR3 DNA reads TGTGCCAGCAGTTTTGGGCAGGGCAAAGATACGCAGTATTTT.

The chain uses TRBV5-1 and TRBJ2-4; no clear D. This CDR3 has 11 amino acids. Germline V gene sequence: CDR1 SGHRS, CDR2 YFSETQ. V was clipped by 2 bases and J by 8 bases, with 5 bases between them. The chain's CDR3 is CASSFRDIQYF. CDR3 nucleotide sequence: TGCGCCAGCAGCTTTCGTGACATTCAGTACTTC.

The gene calls are TRBV9 and TRBJ1-2; D uncertain. CDR3 length: 12 amino acids. The V and J ends lost 4 bases and 8 bases respectively, with 12 bases between them. Germline values: CDR1 SGDLS, CDR2 YYNGEE. The CDR3 nucleotides are TGTGCCAGCAGCCCCCGCCGGGGAGGCTACACCTTC. It yields the protein CASSPRRGGYTF.